This T cell receptor beta chain appears in the sequencing data of a study of T cells in Graves' hyperthyroidism and ophthalmopathy. In its sample, this clonotype was seen many times. Researchers amplified the TCR beta CDR3 regions from RNA transcripts. A set of HTBI primers served as the primers for a first-round RT-PCR of the TCR CDR3. TCRdb passed the multiplex PCR reads through MiXCR, listing each CDR3 protein once. The data contain about 180,000 distinct CDR3 sequences, roughly 10% of them singletons. Trimming cost V 2 bases and J 6 bases; bases outside gene matches: 9. Germline V gene lookup returns CDR1 SGHDT and CDR2 YYEEEE. The CDR3 is made up of 16 amino acids.

The genes are TRBV5-6 and TRBJ1-4; 8 bases agree with TRBD1. The sequencing input was blood. The sequence was collected from a young woman with Graves' hyperthyroidism that later progressed to Graves' ophthalmopathy. The CDR3 loop is CASSFQTGTGDEKLFF. In nucleotides, the CDR3 is TGTGCCAGCAGCTTCCAGACCGGGACAGGAGATGAAAAACTGTTTTTT.